The present T cell receptor beta chain was sequenced within a study of a mutant IDH1 vaccine in newly diagnosed glioma. At the level of the study: Across weeks 1, 3, 5, 7, 11, 15, 19 and 23, patients received a vaccination each time, eight in all. Patients began vaccination 4-6 weeks after radiotherapy alone, or with temozolomide cycles.

CDR1 and CDR2 (germline): SGHRS, YFSETQ. The length of the CDR3 is 16 residues. V gave up 3 bases and J gave up 3 bases; unmatched junction bases: 6. The time point denotes: week 5, during vaccination. What each vaccine dose contained was 300 ug of mutant IDH1 20-mer peptide, accompanied by topical imiquimod. As regards this clone: The target antigen is unknown.

TCRdb keeps only in-frame clones here, not all; method: immunoSEQ multiplex PCR. The table has over 45,000 clones, about 88% seen once. This chain uses TRBV5-1 with TRBJ1-3, with 10 bases that match TRBD1. The sequence was obtained from a woman in her 50s with glioma. The sequencing used PBMCs, collected from a glioma patient whose treatment included an IDH1 peptide vaccine. The CDR3 spells CASSYRQGAVGNTIYF. In DNA, the CDR3 is TGCGCCAGCAGCTACCGACAGGGGGCTGTTGGAAACACCATATATTTT.